Listed here are 10 T cell receptor beta chains from one sample, sequenced in a study of shared clonotypes between healthy human individuals. TCRdb's table, derived via immunoSEQ multiplex PCR, lists solely in-frame clones and lacks some. The table lists about 580,000 clones, about 98% of them singletons. CD45RO-negative, CCR7-selected cells formed the naive CD8 fraction, which excluded terminally differentiated effector memory CD45RA+ cells. The sample was naive CD8+ T cells sorted from blood. Receptors originate from a man in his thirties or forties in good health.

The chain recombines TRBV13 with TRBJ2-3; D is perhaps TRBD1 (5 bases). Deletions cut 3 bases from V and 3 bases from J, with 16 bases between. Germline loops: CDR1 PRHDT, CDR2 FYEKMQ (reference sequence). The CDR3 length is 16 residues. This CDR3 reads CASSFIVQDETDTQYF. CDR3 in DNA: TGTGCCAGCAGCTTTATCGTACAGGATGAAACAGATACGCAGTATTTT.

The chain couples TRBV11-2 to TRBJ2-1; 10 nucleotides match TRBD2. This CDR3 is built from 19 residues. Germline assignment: CDR1 SGHAT and CDR2 FQNNGV. Germline trimming cut 0 bases from V and 4 bases from J; bases unmatched to any gene: 12. This chain's CDR3 is CASSLETGASGSIYNEQFF. The CDR3 DNA follows: TGTGCCAGCAGCTTAGAAACCGGAGCTAGCGGGAGTATATACAATGAGCAGTTCTTC. Full variable domain (rest looked up from reference TRBV11-2 and TRBJ2-1): EAGVAQSPRYKIIEKRQSVAFWCNPISGHATLYWYQQILGQGPKLLIQFQNNGVVDDSQLPKDRFSAERLKGVDSTLKIQPAKLEDSAVYLCASSLETGASGSIYNEQFFGPGTRLTVL.

This clone was counted once. V and J are TRBV2 and TRBJ1-5, with D perhaps matching TRBD1 (5 bases). Germline loops: CDR1 SNHLY, CDR2 FYNNEI. Trimming stripped 4 bases from V and 6 bases from J, with 16 bases between. There are 15 residues in the CDR3. The CDR3: CASSASGVSAQPQHF. The CDR3 nucleotides are TGTGCCAGCAGTGCGTCGGGGGTTTCTGCTCAGCCCCAGCATTTT.

V and J are TRBV15 and TRBJ1-5, with unresolved D. The CDR3 is 15 residues long. Between the trimmed V and J ends, which lost 0 bases and 5 bases, there was a span of 11 bases. Germline CDR1 is LNHNV and CDR2 is YYDKDF (reference sequence). The CDR3 reads CATSRDRIGDQPQHF. The CDR3 DNA reads TGTGCCACCAGCAGAGATCGTATCGGTGATCAGCCCCAGCATTTT.

V and J are TRBV4-3 and TRBJ1-4, with D uncertain. Germline CDR1 LGHNA, CDR2 YSLEER. CDR3 length equals 15 residues. V lost 8 bases, J lost 0 bases, and 13 bases lay in between. DNA of the CDR3: TGCGCCAGCCGTGACGGTTCAGCAACTAATGAAAAACTGTTTTTT. As protein: CASRDGSATNEKLFF.

The chain joins TRBV5-4 to TRBJ2-3; TRBD2 matches at 8 bases. This CDR3 has 15 residues. Trimming at V came to 2 bases and at J to 0 bases, leaving 2 bases not matched to a gene. The germline V gene has CDR1 SGHNT and CDR2 YYREEE (reference sequence). CDR3 region: CASSFSGASTDTQYF. The CDR3 DNA reads as TGTGCCAGCAGCTTTAGCGGGGCTAGCACAGATACGCAGTATTTT.

The chain recombines TRBV5-6 with TRBJ1-2; 8 bases fit TRBD1. The germline gives CDR1 SGHDT, CDR2 YYEEEE. Trimming cost V 4 bases and J 5 bases; bases outside gene matches: 13. The CDR3 is made up of 16 amino acids. CDR3 nucleotide sequence: TGTGCCAGCAGCGAATCGACAGGGGTGGGTTCGTATGGCTACACCTTC. As protein: CASSESTGVGSYGYTF.

The chain combines TRBV9 with TRBJ2-3, with D possibly being TRBD1 (6 bases). Germline CDR1 is SGDLS and CDR2 is YYNGEE. This CDR3 has 15 amino acids. The V gene lost 3 bases and the J gene lost 3 bases, with 14 bases spanning the gap. The CDR3 sequence is CASSAPLGATDTQYF. The CDR3, as DNA: TGTGCCAGCAGCGCCCCGTTGGGGGCAACAGATACGCAGTATTTT.

The chain employs TRBV7-8 and TRBJ2-7, with D tentatively TRBD1 (6 bases). Trimming removed 5 bases from V and 3 bases from J, with 14 bases in between. In germline, CDR1 is SGHVS, CDR2 FQNEAQ. This CDR3 region has 14 residues. The CDR3, as DNA: TGTGCCAGCAGCCCCGGGACAACTATCTACGAGCAGTACTTC. Protein product: CASSPGTTIYEQYF.

V is TRBV7-2 and J is TRBJ2-3, with a possible D match to TRBD2 (6 bases). This CDR3 spans 18 amino acids. V gave up 5 bases and J gave up 3 bases, with 24 bases separating them. Per germline, CDR1 SGHTA and CDR2 FQGNSA. The CDR3 loop is CASSDLSEGGPGTDTQYF. CDR3 in DNA: TGTGCCAGCAGCGACTTGTCGGAAGGAGGGCCAGGGACAGATACGCAGTATTTT.